These 19 T cell receptor beta chains came from one sample sequenced in a study of cytotoxic CD8 clonotypes in ibrutinib-treated CLL. Libraries were prepared by immunoSEQ multiplex PCR; TCRdb keeps only in-frame clonotypes and omits some of them. The data contain some 80,000 clones, more than 75% of them singletons. Sequences were derived from PBMCs, sampled after 12 months of ibrutinib treatment. The receptors originated from a human donor with chronic lymphocytic leukemia.

In nucleotides, the CDR3 is TGCGCCAGCAGCCTGGGACCCCCAGGCCAGCCCCAGCATTTT. Encoded protein: CASSLGPPGQPQHF. This rearrangement joins TRBV4-1 to TRBJ1-5; D perhaps matches TRBD1 (5 bases). Per the germline V gene, CDR1 is MGHRA and CDR2 is YSYEKL. Trimming pared 4 bases from V and 7 bases from J, leaving 14 bases between. The CDR3 loop spans 14 amino acids.

The table lists this clone with a few counts. J is TRBJ2-3 and V is TRBV7-3; 8 bases map to TRBD2. V was pared by 5 bases and J by 6 bases, with 10 bases of the junction left unmatched. The CDR3 runs 15 residues. CDR1 and CDR2 (germline): SGHTA, FQGTGA. The DNA of the CDR3 is TGTGCCAGCAGCCCCACCGGGGGGGCGCGGGATACGCAGTATTTT. Translating it yields CASSPTGGARDTQYF.

The chain recombines TRBV4-3 with TRBJ2-5, with D possibly matching TRBD1 (6 bases). CDR1 is LGHNA, CDR2 YSLEER, per germline. Trimming removed 3 bases from V and 2 bases from J, with 7 bases in between. The CDR3 sequence is 13 residues long. The CDR3 loop reads CASSQGQQETQYF. The CDR3 coding sequence is TGCGCCAGCAGCCAGGGACAACAAGAGACCCAGTACTTC.

The genes are TRBV7-3 and TRBJ1-1, with a possible D match to TRBD1 (5 bases). Germline CDR1 reads SGHTA; CDR2 reads FQGTGA. The CDR3 covers 13 residues. The germline V and J ends were trimmed by 5 bases and 5 bases, with 12 bases remaining between them. Here the CDR3 DNA reads TGTGCCAGCAGCCCCCATGGGGGGACTGAAGCTTTCTTT. This gives the protein CASSPHGGTEAFF.

The rearrangement uses TRBV19 and TRBJ2-2; 8 bases are shared with TRBD2. V shed 1 base and J 4 bases; nucleotides not matched to a gene: 2. The CDR3 has 15 residues. Germline V CDR1 and CDR2: LNHDA, SQIVND (reference sequence). In DNA, the CDR3 is TGTGCCAGTAGTATAGTTGCGGGGGGCACCGGGGAGCTGTTTTTT. Translating it yields CASSIVAGGTGELFF.

The rearrangement uses TRBV18 and TRBJ2-2; no clear D gene. V lost 6 bases, J lost 4 bases, and 9 bases lay in between. Germline CDR1 KGHSH, CDR2 LQKENI. CDR3 length equals 13 residues. The CDR3 spells CASSLIGTGELFF. CDR3 nucleotide sequence: TGTGCCAGCTCCCTAATTGGCACCGGGGAGCTGTTTTTT.

J is TRBJ1-1 and V is TRBV5-6; 9 bases agree with TRBD1. This CDR3 is 16 amino acids long. Per germline, CDR1 SGHDT and CDR2 YYEEEE. Trimming took 0 bases from V and 3 from J; bases not matched to a gene: 6. In nucleotides, the CDR3 is TGTGCCAGCAGCTTGGACGGGGACAGGGAGGACACTGAAGCTTTCTTT. Translated, it gives CASSLDGDREDTEAFF.

This chain uses TRBV7-9 with TRBJ1-4; D might be TRBD1 (5 bases). Trimming cost V 5 bases and J 1 base, with 8 bases left between them. Germline-derived CDR1 and CDR2 are SEHNR and FQNEAQ (reference sequence). There are 14 residues in the CDR3. Here the CDR3 reads CASSRDGTNEKLFF. CDR3 bases: TGTGCCAGCAGCCGGGACGGAACTAATGAAAAACTGTTTTTT.

V usage is TRBV5-6 and J usage is TRBJ2-3, with TRBD2 identical over 10 bases. From germline, CDR1 is SGHDT and CDR2 YYEEEE. V shed 1 base, J shed 2 bases, and the junction held 4 bases outside the gene matches. The CDR3 has 16 amino acids. CDR3 in amino acids: CASSLLLAGNTDTQYF. As DNA, the CDR3 is TGTGCCAGCAGCTTGTTACTAGCGGGGAACACAGATACGCAGTATTTT.

V usage is TRBV7-2 and J usage is TRBJ1-2, with a possible D match to TRBD1 (5 bases). In germline, CDR1 is SGHTA, CDR2 FQGNSA. V lost 1 base to trimming and J lost 0 bases, with 15 bases between them. This CDR3 is built from 17 residues. The CDR3: CASSLGPPGGTNYGYTF. The CDR3 bases are TGTGCCAGCAGCTTAGGCCCCCCGGGGGGAACTAACTATGGCTACACCTTC.

This chain joins TRBV23-1 and TRBJ2-7; unclear D gene. TRBV23-1 is an open reading frame whose function is uncertain. Deletions cut 0 bases from V and 6 bases from J, with 18 bases between. The CDR3 contains 16 residues. In nucleotides, the CDR3 is TGCGCCAGCAGTCAATCGGCCGGGCTGGGGTGTGGCGAGCAGTACTTC. This sequence encodes CASSQSAGLGCGEQYF.

This clone was seen a single time. The genes are TRBV9 and TRBJ2-1; D unclear. There are 13 residues in the CDR3. CDR1 is SGDLS, CDR2 YYNGEE, per germline. V was shortened by 4 bases and J by 12 bases, with 17 bases between the two germline ends. The CDR3 is CASSQDPGPVQFF. The CDR3, as DNA: TGTGCCAGCAGCCAAGATCCAGGCCCCGTGCAGTTCTTC. Looking up the rest from reference TRBV9 and TRBJ2-1 gives the full variable domain: DSGVTQTPKHLITATGQRVTLRCSPRSGDLSVYWYQQSLDQGLQFLIQYYNGEERAKGNILERFSAQQFPDLHSELNLSSLELGDSALYFCASSQDPGPVQFFGPGTRLTVL.

This chain links TRBV30 with TRBJ2-7; perhaps D is TRBD1 or TRBD2 (7 bases each). V was cut by 4 bases and J by 6 bases, with 13 bases left in between. Per the germline V gene, CDR1 is GTSNPN and CDR2 is SVGIG (reference sequence). The CDR3 runs 12 residues. CDR3 sequence: CAWTQGGGEQYF. The DNA for the CDR3 is TGTGCCTGGACCCAGGGGGGGGGCGAGCAGTACTTC.

This clone has just one count. The V and J genes are TRBV11-2 and TRBJ2-3; 10 bases match TRBD1. The ends lost 1 base at V and 4 bases at J; junction bases unmatched: 5. The CDR3 totals 16 residues. The germline gives CDR1 SGHAT, CDR2 FQNNGV. For the CDR3, the DNA is TGTGCCAGCAGCTTAGGAAGGACAGGGGGGTCAGATACGCAGTATTTT. Its translation: CASSLGRTGGSDTQYF.

V and J are TRBV6-4 and TRBJ2-1, with D possibly called TRBD1 or TRBD2 (5 bases each). Germline V gene sequence: CDR1 MRHNA, CDR2 SNTAGT. V shed 2 bases and J shed 9 bases, with 11 bases lying between them. The CDR3 has 13 residues. In nucleotides, the CDR3 is TGTGCCAGCAGTGACACAACTAGGGGTGAGCAGTTCTTC. Translated: CASSDTTRGEQFF.

The V gene is TRBV27, the J gene TRBJ2-6; D perhaps matches TRBD2 (7 bases). The length of the CDR3 is 16 residues. The V end lost 5 bases, the J end lost 2 bases, and 13 bases lay between the germline ends. CDR1 and CDR2 (germline): MNHEY, SMNVEV (reference sequence). For the CDR3, the DNA is TGTGCCAGCAGTCCGCCGGGGGGCCCTGGGGCCAACGTCCTGACTTTC. Its protein product is CASSPPGGPGANVLTF.

CDR3 coding DNA: TGTGCCAGCTCACCCCAGGGGGGGGAGCCCACAGATACGCAGTATTTT. It codes for CASSPQGGEPTDTQYF. The genes are TRBV18 and TRBJ2-3, with D perhaps assigned TRBD1 or TRBD2 (7 bases each). The CDR3 loop spans 16 amino acids. Trimming cost V 3 bases and J 2 bases, with 15 bases left between them. The germline CDR1 and CDR2 sequences are KGHSH and LQKENI.

Comment on this clone: Other nucleotide sequences from this sample produce the same CDR3. The chain is built from TRBV27 and TRBJ1-1, with 9 bases identical to TRBD1. This CDR3 is built from 16 residues. J lost 2 bases, V lost 5 bases, and 9 bases had no gene match. CDR1 MNHEY and CDR2 SMNVEV come from the germline V gene (reference sequence). The chain's CDR3 is CASSPRDRVGNTEAFF. Here the CDR3 DNA reads TGTGCCAGCAGTCCCCGGGACAGGGTGGGTAACACTGAAGCTTTCTTT.

The gene calls are TRBV6-6 and TRBJ1-5, with D possibly TRBD1 on 5 matching bases. The CDR3 covers 15 residues. Germline loops: CDR1 MNHNY, CDR2 SVGAGI (reference sequence). V lost 7 bases and J 3 bases, leaving 16 bases between the germline ends. In nucleotides, the CDR3 is TGTGCCAGCACCTCTAGGGAGGGGTCCAATCAGCCCCAGCATTTT. It is translated as CASTSREGSNQPQHF.